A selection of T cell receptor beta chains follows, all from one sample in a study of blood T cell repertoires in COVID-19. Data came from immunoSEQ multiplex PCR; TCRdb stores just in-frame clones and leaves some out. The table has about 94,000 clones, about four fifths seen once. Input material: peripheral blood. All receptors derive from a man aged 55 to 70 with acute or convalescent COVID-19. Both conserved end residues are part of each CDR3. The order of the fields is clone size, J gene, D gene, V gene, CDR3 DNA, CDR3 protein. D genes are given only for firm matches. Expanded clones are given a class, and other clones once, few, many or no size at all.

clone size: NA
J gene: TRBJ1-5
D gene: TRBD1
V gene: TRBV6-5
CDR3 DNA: TGTGCCAGCAGGGAGACAGGGGGTGGTCAGCCCCAGCATTTT
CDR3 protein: CASRETGGGQPQHF

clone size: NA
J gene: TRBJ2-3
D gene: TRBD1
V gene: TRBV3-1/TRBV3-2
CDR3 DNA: TGTGCCAGCAGCCGAGGACAGGGAGTAGATACGCAGTATTTT
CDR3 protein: CASSRGQGVDTQYF

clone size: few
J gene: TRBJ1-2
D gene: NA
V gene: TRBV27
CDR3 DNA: TGTGCCAGCAGTTTATCGCAAGGGTCAGGGGTAAACTATGGCTACACCTTC
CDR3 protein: CASSLSQGSGVNYGYTF

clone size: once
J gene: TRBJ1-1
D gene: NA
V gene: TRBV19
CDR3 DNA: TGTGCCAGTAGTATATTACCTAAAACGAACACTGAAGCTTTCTTT
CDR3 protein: CASSILPKTNTEAFF

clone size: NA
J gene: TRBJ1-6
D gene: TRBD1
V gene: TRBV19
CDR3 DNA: TGTGCCAGTCGGGCCGGGACAGGAGGGAATTCACCCCTCCACTTT
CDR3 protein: CASRAGTGGNSPLHF

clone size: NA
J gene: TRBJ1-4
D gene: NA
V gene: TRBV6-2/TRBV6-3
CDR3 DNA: TGTGCCAGCAGTTTTCATAATGAAAAACTGTTTTTT
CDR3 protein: CASSFHNEKLFF

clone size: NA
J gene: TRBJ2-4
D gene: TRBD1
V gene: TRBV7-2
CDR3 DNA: TGTGCCAGCAGCTTTCGAAGGGACAGCAAGTACTTC
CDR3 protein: CASSFRRDSKYF

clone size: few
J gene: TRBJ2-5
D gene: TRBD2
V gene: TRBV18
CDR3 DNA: TGTGCCAGCTCTCCGGGACTACAAGAGACCCAGTACTTC
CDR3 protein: CASSPGLQETQYF

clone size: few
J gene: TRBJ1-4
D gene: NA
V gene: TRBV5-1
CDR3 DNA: TGCGCCAGCAGCTCTGAACCACGGGAAAAACTGTTTTTT
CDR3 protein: CASSSEPREKLFF

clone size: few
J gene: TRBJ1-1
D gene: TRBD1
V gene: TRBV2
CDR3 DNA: TGTGCCAGCAGTGGCTCGCTCCGGGACAGGGATCTGTTAGCAAGGGACACTGAAGCTTTCTTT
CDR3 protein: CASSGSLRDRDLLARDTEAFF

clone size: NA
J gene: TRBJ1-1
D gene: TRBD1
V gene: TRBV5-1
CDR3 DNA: TGCGCCAGCAGCCCCGACAGGGCTGGGGAAGCTTTCTTT
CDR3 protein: CASSPDRAGEAFF

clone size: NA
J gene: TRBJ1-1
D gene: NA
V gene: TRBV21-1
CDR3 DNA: TGTGCCAGCAGCAAAGTGCAGTCCTACGACGGGAGAAACACTGAAGCTTTCTTT
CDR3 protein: CASSKVQSYDGRNTEAFF

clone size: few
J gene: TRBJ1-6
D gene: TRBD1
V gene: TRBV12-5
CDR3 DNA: TGTGCTAGTGGTTGGTCTGACAGGGCTAATTCACCCCTCCACTTT
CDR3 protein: CASGWSDRANSPLHF

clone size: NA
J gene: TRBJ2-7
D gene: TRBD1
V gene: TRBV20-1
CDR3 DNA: TGCAGTGCTAGTCCCCCCAGGGGGCGTATTGACGAGCAGTACTTC
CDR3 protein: CSASPPRGRIDEQYF

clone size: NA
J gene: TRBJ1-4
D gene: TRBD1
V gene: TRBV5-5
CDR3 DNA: TGTGCCAGCAGTGAATGGACAGGGGGGAGCGAAAAACTGTTTTTT
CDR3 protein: CASSEWTGGSEKLFF

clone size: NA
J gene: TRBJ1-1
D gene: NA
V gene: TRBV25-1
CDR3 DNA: TGTGCCAGCATCGGGGGGCATTGGTACACTGAAGCTTTCTTT
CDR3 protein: CASIGGHWYTEAFF

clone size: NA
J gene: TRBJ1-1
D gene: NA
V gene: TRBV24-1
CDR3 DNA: TGTGCCACCAGTTCCGGGATGAACACTGAAGCTTTCTTT
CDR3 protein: CATSSGMNTEAFF

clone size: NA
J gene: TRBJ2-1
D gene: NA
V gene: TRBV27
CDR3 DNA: TGTGCCAGCAGTCCCACACCTTACAATGAGCAGTTCTTC
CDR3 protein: CASSPTPYNEQFF

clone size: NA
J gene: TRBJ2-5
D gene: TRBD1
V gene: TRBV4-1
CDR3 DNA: TGCGCCAGCAGCCAAGAGGTACAGGGGAGAGAGACCCAGTACTTC
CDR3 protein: CASSQEVQGRETQYF

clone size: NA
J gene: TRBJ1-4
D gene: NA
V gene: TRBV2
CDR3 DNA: TGTGCCAGCGGAGGACATGAAAAACTGTTTTTT
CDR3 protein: CASGGHEKLFF